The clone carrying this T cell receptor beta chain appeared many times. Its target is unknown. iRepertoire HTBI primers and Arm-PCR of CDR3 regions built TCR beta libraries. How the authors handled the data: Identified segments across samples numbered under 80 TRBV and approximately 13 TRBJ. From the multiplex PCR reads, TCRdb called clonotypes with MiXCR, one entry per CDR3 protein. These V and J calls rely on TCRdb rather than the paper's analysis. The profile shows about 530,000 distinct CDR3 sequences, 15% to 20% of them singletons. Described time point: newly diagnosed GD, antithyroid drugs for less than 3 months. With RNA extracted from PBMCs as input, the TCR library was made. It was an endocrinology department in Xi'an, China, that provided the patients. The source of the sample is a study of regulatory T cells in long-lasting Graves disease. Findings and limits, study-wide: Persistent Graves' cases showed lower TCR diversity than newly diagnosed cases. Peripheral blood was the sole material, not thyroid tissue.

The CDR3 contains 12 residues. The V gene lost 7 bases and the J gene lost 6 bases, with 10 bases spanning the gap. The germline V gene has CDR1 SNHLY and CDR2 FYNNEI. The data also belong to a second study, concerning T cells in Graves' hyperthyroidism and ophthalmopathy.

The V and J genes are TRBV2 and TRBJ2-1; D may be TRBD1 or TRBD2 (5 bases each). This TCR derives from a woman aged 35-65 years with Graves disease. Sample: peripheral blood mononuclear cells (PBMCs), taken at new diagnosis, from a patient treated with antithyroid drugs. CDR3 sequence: CASKEGTNEQFF. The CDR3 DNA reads TGTGCCAGCAAAGAGGGGACCAATGAGCAGTTCTTC. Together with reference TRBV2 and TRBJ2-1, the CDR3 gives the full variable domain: EPEVTQTPSHQVTQMGQEVILRCVPISNHLYFYWYRQILGQKVEFLVSFYNNEISEKSEIFDDQFSVERPDGSNFTLKIRSTKLEDSAMYFCASKEGTNEQFFGPGTRLTVL.